The rows below give T cell receptor beta chains drawn from one sample of a study of blood T cell repertoires in COVID-19. Clones were sequenced by immunoSEQ multiplex PCR, and TCRdb holds only the in-frame ones, with some missing. The sample contains 220,000 or so clones, approximately 85% of which appear only once. The sequenced sample was peripheral blood. All receptors come from a woman of 80 years or more with COVID-19, enrolled during active disease. CDR3s leave out the opening cysteine and the closing phenylalanine or tryptophan. The order of the fields is CDR3 protein, V gene, J gene, D gene. A D gene is named only where the DNA matches it firmly.

ASSTNMNTEAF,TRBV3-1/TRBV3-2,TRBJ1-1,-
ASRRPGSYGYT,TRBV4-1,TRBJ1-2,-
AIGREGKTQY,TRBV10-3,TRBJ2-5,TRBD2
ASSRDRRGADTQY,TRBV5-1,TRBJ2-3,TRBD1
ASSLAGRNEKLF,TRBV5-1,TRBJ1-4,-
ASSTPKISYGYT,TRBV19,TRBJ1-2,-
ASSPGGGETQY,TRBV5-1,TRBJ2-5,-
ASSRNSPGNEQF,TRBV3-1/TRBV3-2,TRBJ2-1,-
AWSQTGTGNTIY,TRBV30,TRBJ1-3,-
ASSLTTGRNYGYT,TRBV7-9,TRBJ1-2,-
ASSPPTGVSSYNEQF,TRBV18,TRBJ2-1,-
ASSPGQGYNEQF,TRBV18,TRBJ2-1,TRBD1
ATRGQEGSYEQY,TRBV10-3,TRBJ2-7,TRBD1
ASSPRGAQRNYGYT,TRBV6-2/TRBV6-3,TRBJ1-2,-
ASSLQGSTDTQY,TRBV11-2,TRBJ2-3,-
ASSIQFGGVDTQY,TRBV19,TRBJ2-3,-
AISEGSQETQY,TRBV10-3,TRBJ2-5,-
ASSTGQTSGNTIY,TRBV19,TRBJ1-3,-
ASSSPGQGGNTIY,TRBV7-9,TRBJ1-3,TRBD1
ASSSGQGNGYT,TRBV5-4,TRBJ1-2,TRBD1
ASSSQTGNTGELF,TRBV5-1,TRBJ2-2,-
ASSHTSLTGDTEAF,TRBV3-1/TRBV3-2,TRBJ1-1,-
ASSPIGEVNEKLF,TRBV4-2,TRBJ1-4,-
ASSWGQGGGGKLF,TRBV7-2,TRBJ1-4,TRBD1
ASSQGQQDTQY,TRBV4-2,TRBJ2-3,-
ATLAGGSYNEQF,TRBV19,TRBJ2-1,TRBD2
ASSLTSGGSYNEQF,TRBV5-1,TRBJ2-1,TRBD2
ASIRGEGDTEAF,TRBV5-1,TRBJ1-1,-
SASKTSGFNEQF,TRBV20-1,TRBJ2-1,TRBD2
ASSRRVGRSLAGESS,TRBV6-6,TRBJ2-7,TRBD2
ASSLQQTLNTEAF,TRBV28,TRBJ1-1,-
ASSLQGARYEQY,TRBV2,TRBJ2-7,TRBD1
ASSYLGANYGYT,TRBV7-2,TRBJ1-2,-
ASSMVAGGEQY,TRBV2,TRBJ2-7,TRBD2
ASSWDRDSEQY,TRBV28,TRBJ2-7,TRBD1
ASSIVARTGQF,TRBV19,TRBJ2-1,TRBD1
ASSLEGDYYGYT,TRBV5-1,TRBJ1-2,-
ASSELRQIYGYT,TRBV6-1,TRBJ1-2,-
ASSPRGRSGGSNTGELF,TRBV9,TRBJ2-2,-
ASSPSGGLDEQF,TRBV6-2/TRBV6-3,TRBJ2-1,TRBD2
ASSPRQASGNTIY,TRBV18,TRBJ1-3,-
SARGQGGYT,TRBV20-1,TRBJ1-2,TRBD1
ASSLTGMKSNYGYT,TRBV28,TRBJ1-2,-
ACPRGANYGYT,TRBV30,TRBJ1-2,-
ASSSHRGATNEKLF,TRBV28,TRBJ1-4,TRBD1
ASSVASGSTNEKLF,TRBV9,TRBJ1-4,-
ASSLAGASGAITEQY,TRBV5-1,TRBJ2-7,TRBD2
ASSMDRPSSEQY,TRBV10-2,TRBJ2-7,TRBD1
ASSPGTSPAPLH,TRBV18,TRBJ1-6,-
ASSFTGSPSDTQY,TRBV5-1,TRBJ2-3,-